Below are 5 T cell receptor beta chains sequenced from a single sample in a study of cytomegalovirus exposure and HLA in healthy donors. The PCR contained 60 Vbeta and 13 Jbeta primers. Some clones are missing from TCRdb's copy, which holds only in-frame ones; the method was immunoSEQ multiplex PCR. The data hold 100,000 to 150,000 clones, with 75% to 90% observed a single time. Sequenced: PBMCs. The origin of the receptors is a woman between 40 and 50 years old in good health and CMV-seronegative.

This clone was observed once. The chain couples TRBV5-5 to TRBJ1-6, with a possible D match to TRBD1 (5 bases). The germline V gene encodes CDR1 SGHKS and CDR2 YYEKEE (reference sequence). Trimming shortened V by 2 bases and J by 5 bases, and 17 bases separated the two germline ends. The CDR3 spans 17 residues. CDR3 in DNA: TGTGCCAGCAGCTTTTGGACCCGGGGGTCCAATAATTCACCCCTCCACTTT. Its translation: CASSFWTRGSNNSPLHF.

The chain employs TRBV19 and TRBJ2-2; 7 bases line up with TRBD1. Germline V CDR1 and CDR2: LNHDA, SQIVND (reference sequence). V shed 5 bases and J 1 base; nucleotides not matched to a gene: 7. The CDR3 runs to 16 residues. CDR3 DNA: TGTGCCAGTAGTTTCCGGGACAGAATGAACACCGGGGAGCTGTTTTTT. It translates to CASSFRDRMNTGELFF.

The chain joins TRBV5-6 to TRBJ1-1; D call uncertain. Between the trimmed V and J ends, which lost 4 bases and 7 bases, there was a span of 11 bases. Germline-derived CDR1 and CDR2 are SGHDT and YYEEEE. The CDR3 consists of 12 residues. This chain's CDR3 is CASSLGGNEAFF. The CDR3 nucleotides read TGTGCCAGCAGCCTGGGAGGAAATGAAGCTTTCTTT.

The rearrangement joins TRBV7-2 to TRBJ2-5; 11 positions match TRBD2. With V trimmed by 5 bases and J by 1 base, 6 bases remained unmatched. There are 16 residues in the CDR3. The germline gives CDR1 SGHTA, CDR2 FQGNSA. CDR3 in DNA: TGTGCCAGCAGCCGTGTAGCGGGAGGGGCCCAAGAGACCCAGTACTTC. Encoded protein: CASSRVAGGAQETQYF.

J is TRBJ2-3 and V is TRBV4-1; 7 bases fit TRBD1. With V trimmed by 5 bases and J by 1 base, 6 bases remained unmatched. Germline V gene data show CDR1 as MGHRA and CDR2 as YSYEKL. The CDR3 has 15 amino acids. The CDR3 protein is CASSARDRRTDTQYF. The CDR3 nucleotides read TGCGCCAGCAGCGCCCGGGACAGACGCACAGATACGCAGTATTTT.